This T cell receptor beta chain appears in the sequencing data of a study of CD8 T cells in Susac syndrome (dated by TCRdb to the late 2010s). Background for the entire study: Whether CD8+ T cell activation and differentiation in Susac syndrome was antigen driven was tested using repertoire sequencing. Clonality of the CD8+ T cell repertoire was compared between roughly twelve healthy donors, roughly 14 Susac syndrome patients and about 15 multiple sclerosis patients.

High-throughput TCR beta sequencing profiled peripheral blood CD8+ and CD4+ T cells from healthy donors, Susac syndrome patients and multiple sclerosis patients. The multiple sclerosis controls were treatment-naive patients who had stable or active relapsing-remitting disease and met the revised McDonald criteria. Bulk CD8+ and CD4+ T cells were purified by magnetic negative isolation, while CD8+ TEMRA cells were enriched using FACS. Blood was collected in EDTA tubes and processed within 24 hours, with PBMCs isolated through density gradient centrifugation. PBMCs intended for TCR sequencing were cryopreserved in liquid nitrogen and thawed later in a water bath at 37 degrees C. Purity of sorted or isolated CD4+, CD8+ and CD8+ TEMRA cells was at least 90%. RNA was extracted using the RNeasy kit, and roughly 0.5 to 1 microgram was reverse transcribed with random hexamers. TCR beta CDR3 regions were amplified with the immunoSEQ multiplex PCR assay covering 54 Vbeta and 13 Jbeta segments. PCR amplification bias was corrected by using a synthetic template baseline for primer optimization and computational correction. In the paper's pipeline: Reads were annotated to V, D and J genes per IMGT and analyzed with immunoSEQ Analyzer, keeping only productive sequences. Clonality was calculated as one minus the Shannon entropy normalized by log2 of the number of productive unique sequences. For each patient and control, public and private clones were evaluated among the 100 most prevalent clones. Clones were defined as Susac-specific if absent from the healthy and MS cohorts, from some 1,000 published viral clones and from other ImmuneACCESS disease sequences. Starting from the raw public reads, TCRdb applied fastp trimming at Q25, assembled clones with MiXCR and retained in-frame beta chains. All rows with the same CDR3 protein become a single entry with the most common DNA and genes. The V and J calls shown here were made by TCRdb, not taken from the authors' results. The sample table records 200,000 to 250,000 distinct CDR3 sequences; 80% to 95% of these occur just once. Approximately 0.13% of the sample is taken by the ten largest.

What the research found in general, with its limitations: The number of individuals in the TCR sequencing and HLA analysis was recognized as being relatively small.

Points on this clonotype: Its specific antigen is unknown. Base qualities were left out, and no much larger clone turns up one base away.

Trimming takes 2 bases off V and 7 bases off J; junction bases not matched to a gene: 5. From cysteine to phenylalanine, the CDR3 is 14 amino acids long. Only the CDR3 region is kept as DNA, spanning 42 bases read in frame from base 1. Sequences MNHEY (CDR1) and SVGEGT (CDR2) are obtained from the germline V gene. In this chain, TRBV6-2 or TRBV6-3 is recombined with TRBJ1-2, with 9 central nucleotides matching TRBD1. Material: CD8+ T cells from PBMCs. This clonotype originated in a human donor with multiple sclerosis. CDR3 reads: CASSYGQGSGGYTF. The bases are TGTGCCAGCAGTTACGGACAGGGGTCTGGTGGCTACACCTTC.